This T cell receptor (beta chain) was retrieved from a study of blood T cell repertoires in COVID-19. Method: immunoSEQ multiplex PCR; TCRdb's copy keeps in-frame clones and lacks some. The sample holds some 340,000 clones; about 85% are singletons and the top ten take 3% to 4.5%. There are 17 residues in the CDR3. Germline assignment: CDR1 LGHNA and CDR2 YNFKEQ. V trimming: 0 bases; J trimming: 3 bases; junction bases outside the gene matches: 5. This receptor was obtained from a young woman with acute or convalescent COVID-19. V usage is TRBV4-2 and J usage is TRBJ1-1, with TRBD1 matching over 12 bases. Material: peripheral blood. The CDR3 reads CASSQDPGQGADTEAFF. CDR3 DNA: TGTGCCAGCAGCCAAGATCCGGGACAGGGGGCGGACACTGAAGCTTTCTTT.